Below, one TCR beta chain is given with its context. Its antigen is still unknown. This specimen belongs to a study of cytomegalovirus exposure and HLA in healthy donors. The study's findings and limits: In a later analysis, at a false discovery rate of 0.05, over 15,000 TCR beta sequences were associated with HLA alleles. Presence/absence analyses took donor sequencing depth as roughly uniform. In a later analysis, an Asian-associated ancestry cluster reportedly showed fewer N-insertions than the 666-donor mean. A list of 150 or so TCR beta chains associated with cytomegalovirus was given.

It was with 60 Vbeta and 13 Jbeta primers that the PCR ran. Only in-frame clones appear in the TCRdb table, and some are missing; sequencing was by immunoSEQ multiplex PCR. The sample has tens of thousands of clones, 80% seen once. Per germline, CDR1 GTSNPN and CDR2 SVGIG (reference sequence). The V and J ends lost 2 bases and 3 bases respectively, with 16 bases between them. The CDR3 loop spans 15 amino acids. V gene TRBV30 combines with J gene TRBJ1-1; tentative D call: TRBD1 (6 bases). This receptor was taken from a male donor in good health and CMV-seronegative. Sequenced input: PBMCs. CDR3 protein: CAWSLGGEGDTEAFF. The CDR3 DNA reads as TGTGCCTGGAGTTTGGGAGGGGAGGGGGACACTGAAGCTTTCTTT.